The next 7 T cell receptor beta chains were all read from a single sample in a study of T-cell reconstitution after alpha-beta-depleted transplantation in children. It was with unique molecular identifiers that the TCRbeta library was prepared. One entry per CDR3 protein results from TCRdb running MiXCR on the PCR reads. This sample yields about 200,000 distinct CDR3 sequences, of which approximately 6.9% are seen a single time; approximately 5.7% belongs to the top ten. Material: PBMCs, obtained before TCRalphabeta/CD19-depleted stem cell transplant. The origin of the receptors is a boy aged 2 to 10 with acute lymphoblastic leukemia, due to receive a stem cell transplant.

In its sample, this clonotype was seen many times. The rearrangement joins TRBV3-1 to TRBJ2-5; 7 bases match TRBD2. The germline CDR1 and CDR2 sequences are LGHDT and YNNKEL (reference sequence). There are 16 residues in the CDR3. With 2 bases clipped from V and 2 bases from J, the junction kept 8 bases outside the gene matches. The CDR3 reads CASSQKRRTRQETQYF. CDR3 bases: TGTGCCAGCAGCCAAAAAAGAAGGACTAGACAAGAGACCCAGTACTTC.

This clonotype came up many times. The chain carries TRBV2 and TRBJ2-2; 8 bases fit TRBD2. The CDR3 loop spans 12 amino acids. Per the germline V gene, CDR1 is SNHLY and CDR2 is FYNNEI. V shed 2 bases and J 13 bases; nucleotides not matched to a gene: 3. The chain's CDR3 is CASSEYREGLFF. In DNA form, the CDR3 reads TGTGCCAGCAGTGAATATCGGGAGGGGCTGTTTTTT.

In this sample, this clonotype turned up many times. The genes are TRBV7-8 and TRBJ1-3; D gene ambiguous. Germline V CDR1 and CDR2: SGHVS, FQNEAQ. This CDR3 has 16 amino acids. V was clipped by 5 bases and J by 0 bases, with 14 bases between them. The CDR3 nucleotides are TGTGCCAGCAGCCACGGACGGCCCAACTCTGGAAACACCATATATTTT. Protein: CASSHGRPNSGNTIYF.

The J gene is TRBJ1-1, the V gene TRBV7-3; 10 nucleotides agree with TRBD1. The J segment lost 3 bases and the V segment lost 1 base, leaving 11 bases of the junction unmatched. The germline gives CDR1 SGHTA, CDR2 FQGTGA. The CDR3 loop spans 18 amino acids. CDR3 in DNA: TGTGCCAGCAGCTTAAAAGGGACAGGGGCCCCTGTGGACACTGAAGCTTTCTTT. Amino acid sequence: CASSLKGTGAPVDTEAFF.

The table lists this clonotype with a few counts. The chain combines TRBV7-2 with TRBJ2-5; tentatively, D is TRBD1 or TRBD2 (5 bases each). CDR1 and CDR2 (germline): SGHTA, FQGNSA. Trimming removed 1 base from V and 5 bases from J, with 14 bases in between. CDR3 size: 15 residues. The chain's CDR3 is CASSLGGTAGETQYF. The CDR3, as DNA: TGTGCCAGCAGCTTAGGTGGGACCGCGGGCGAGACCCAGTACTTC.

This clonotype was seen repeatedly, ten times or more. This chain uses TRBV7-2 with TRBJ2-7, with a weak D call TRBD1 (6 bases). The V gene lost 1 base and the J gene lost 3 bases, with 10 bases spanning the gap. The length of the CDR3 is 14 residues. The germline gives CDR1 SGHTA, CDR2 FQGNSA. CDR3 in amino acids: CASSLDREIYEQYF. In nucleotides, the CDR3 is TGTGCCAGCAGCTTAGACAGGGAGATCTACGAGCAGTACTTC.

This clonotype was observed many times. A read error may account for a junction end that differs from germline. The chain employs TRBV15 and TRBJ2-5; D is unresolved. Germline CDR1 LNHNV, CDR2 YYDKDF (reference sequence). This CDR3 has 13 residues. CDR3 sequence: CATSREVEETQYF. As DNA, the CDR3 is TGTGCCACCAGCAGAGAGGTTGAAGAAACCCAGTACTTC.